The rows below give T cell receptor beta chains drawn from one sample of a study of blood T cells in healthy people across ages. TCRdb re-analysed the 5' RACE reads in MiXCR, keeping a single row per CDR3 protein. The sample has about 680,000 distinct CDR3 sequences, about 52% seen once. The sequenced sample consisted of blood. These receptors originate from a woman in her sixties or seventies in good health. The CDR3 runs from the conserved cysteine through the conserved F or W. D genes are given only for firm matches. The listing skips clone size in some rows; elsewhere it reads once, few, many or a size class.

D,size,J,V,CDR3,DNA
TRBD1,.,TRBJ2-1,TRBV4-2,CASSQDLGQGYNERFF,TGTGCCAGCAGTCAAGATCTGGGACAGGGTTACAATGAGCGGTTCTTC
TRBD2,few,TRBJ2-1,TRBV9,CASSIRTSGNFYNEQFF,TGTGCCAGCAGCATCCGGACTAGCGGGAACTTCTACAATGAGCAGTTCTTC
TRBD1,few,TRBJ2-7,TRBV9,CASSPQTGNEQYF,TGTGCCAGCAGCCCCCAGACAGGGAACGAGCAGTACTTC
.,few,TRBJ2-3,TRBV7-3,CASSLFPVHGTDTQYF,TGTGCCAGCAGCTTATTTCCGGTGCACGGCACAGATACGCAGTATTTT
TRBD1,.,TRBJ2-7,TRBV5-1,CASSPGQVEEQYF,TGCGCCAGCAGCCCCGGACAGGTAGAGGAGCAGTACTTC
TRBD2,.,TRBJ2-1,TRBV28,CASSPTSGIDEQFF,TGTGCCAGCAGTCCGACTAGCGGGATCGATGAGCAGTTCTTC
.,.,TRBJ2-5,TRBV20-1,CSARGLGAFTETQYF,TGCAGTGCTAGGGGGTTGGGGGCCTTTACAGAGACCCAGTACTTC
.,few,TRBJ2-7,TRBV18,CASSPGGALKAYEQYF,TGTGCCAGCTCACCAGGGGGGGCGCTTAAGGCCTACGAGCAGTACTTC
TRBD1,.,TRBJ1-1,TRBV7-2,CASSLPTGSEAFF,TGTGCCAGCAGCCTCCCGACAGGGTCAGAAGCTTTCTTT
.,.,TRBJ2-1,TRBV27,CASSSGFNEQFF,TGTGCCAGCAGTTCCGGGTTTAATGAGCAGTTCTTC
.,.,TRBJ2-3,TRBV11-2,CASSPPERGYTDTQYF,TGTGCCAGCTCACCACCGGAGAGGGGATACACAGATACGCAGTATTTT
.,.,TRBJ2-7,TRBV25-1,CASSDGGGHYEQYF,TGTGCCAGCAGTGATGGTGGGGGACACTACGAGCAGTACTTC
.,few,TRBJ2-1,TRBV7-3,CASSSSGSDNEQFF,TGTGCCAGCAGCTCGAGCGGGTCCGACAATGAGCAGTTCTTC
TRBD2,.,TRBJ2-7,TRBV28,CASSYSGSGYNEQYF,TGTGCCAGCAGTTACAGCGGGAGTGGGTACAATGAGCAGTACTTC
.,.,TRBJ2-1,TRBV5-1,CASSDTVAAGEQFF,TGCGCCAGCAGCGATACCGTTGCCGCGGGAGAGCAGTTCTTC
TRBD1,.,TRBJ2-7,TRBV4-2,CASSPGDRGAYEQYF,TGTGCCAGCAGCCCAGGGGACAGGGGAGCGTACGAGCAGTACTTC
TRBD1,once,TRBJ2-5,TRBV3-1,CASSRKTPWGQGRGNEQYF,TGTGCCAGCAGCCGGAAGACCCCCTGGGGACAGGGAAGGGGAAATGAGCAGTACTTC
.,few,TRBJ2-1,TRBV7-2,CASSLAFYNEQFF,TGTGCCAGCAGCTTAGCGTTCTACAATGAGCAGTTCTTC
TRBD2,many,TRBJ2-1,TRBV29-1,CSGSRAGELYDEQFF,TGCAGCGGTAGTCGGGCGGGAGAATTGTACGATGAGCAGTTCTTC
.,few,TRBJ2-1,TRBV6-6,CASSSQGDEQFF,TGTGCCAGCAGTTCTCAGGGAGATGAGCAGTTCTTC
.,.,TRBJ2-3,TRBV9,CASNGGRSTDTQYF,TGTGCCAGCAACGGGGGAAGGAGCACAGATACGCAGTATTTT
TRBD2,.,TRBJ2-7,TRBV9,CASSAERDYEQYF,TGTGCCAGCAGCGCCGAGCGGGACTACGAGCAGTACTTC
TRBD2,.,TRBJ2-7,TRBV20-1,CSAYRLAASSYEQYF,TGCAGTGCTTACCGACTAGCGGCTAGCTCCTACGAGCAGTACTTC
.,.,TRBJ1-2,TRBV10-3,CASSYSPGAVYGYTF,TGTGCCAGCAGTTACTCGCCGGGGGCGGTATATGGCTACACCTTC
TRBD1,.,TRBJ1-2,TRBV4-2,CASSQDVTGFPKENYGYTF,TGTGCCAGCAGCCAAGATGTGACAGGGTTCCCAAAAGAGAACTATGGCTACACCTTC
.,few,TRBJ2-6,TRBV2,CASTLDAPGANVLTF,TGTGCCAGCACCCTGGACGCTCCTGGAGCCAACGTCCTGACTTTC
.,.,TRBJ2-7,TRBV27,CASSLASAGLEQYF,TGTGCCAGCAGTTTGGCCTCGGCAGGGCTCGAGCAGTACTTC
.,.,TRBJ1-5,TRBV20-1,CSARGGAGNQPQHF,TGCAGTGCGAGGGGTGGGGCCGGGAATCAGCCCCAGCATTTT
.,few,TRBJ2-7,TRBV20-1,CSARVLSQENYEQYF,TGCAGTGCTAGAGTACTGTCACAGGAAAACTACGAGCAGTACTTC
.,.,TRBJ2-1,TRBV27,CASSKGPAVYNEQFF,TGTGCCAGCAGTAAGGGACCAGCGGTGTACAATGAGCAGTTCTTC
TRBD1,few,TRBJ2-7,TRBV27,CASTAYRGSKDEQYF,TGTGCCAGCACCGCCTACAGGGGATCGAAGGACGAGCAGTACTTC
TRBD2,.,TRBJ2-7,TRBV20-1,CSASGGLAASYEQYF,TGCAGTGCTAGTGGGGGACTAGCGGCCTCCTACGAGCAGTACTTC
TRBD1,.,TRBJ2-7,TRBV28,CASIPGQGYEQYF,TGTGCCAGCATTCCGGGACAGGGGTACGAGCAGTACTTC
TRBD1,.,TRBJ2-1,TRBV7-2,CASSLVYRGNEQFF,TGTGCCAGCAGCTTAGTCTACAGGGGCAATGAGCAGTTCTTC
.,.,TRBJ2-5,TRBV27,CASRDGPRGTQYF,TGTGCCAGCAGGGACGGTCCCCGAGGGACCCAGTACTTC
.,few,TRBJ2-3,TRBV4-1,CASSQENLGDTQYF,TGCGCCAGCAGCCAAGAAAACCTAGGAGATACGCAGTATTTT
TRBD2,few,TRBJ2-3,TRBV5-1,CASSSLAHTTDTQYF,TGCGCCAGCAGCTCACTAGCGCATACCACAGATACGCAGTATTTT
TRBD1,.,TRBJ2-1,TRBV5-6,CASSSDRVSLMYNEQFF,TGTGCCAGCAGCTCGGACAGGGTATCTTTAATGTACAATGAGCAGTTCTTC
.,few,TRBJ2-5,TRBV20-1,CSALDLQETQYF,TGCAGTGCTTTGGACTTACAAGAGACCCAGTACTTC
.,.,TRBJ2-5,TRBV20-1,CSAGKQGLFTEQYF,TGCAGTGCGGGGAAGCAGGGGCTCTTCACTGAGCAGTACTTC
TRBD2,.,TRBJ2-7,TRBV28,CACSKRTSGILSYNEQYF,TGTGCCTGCAGCAAACGGACTAGCGGGATCCTCTCCTACAATGAGCAGTACTTC
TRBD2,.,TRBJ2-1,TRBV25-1,CASREGGYNEQFF,TGTGCCAGCCGGGAGGGGGGCTACAATGAGCAGTTCTTC
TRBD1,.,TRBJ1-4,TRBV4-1,CASSQKGQGNEKLFF,TGCGCCAGCAGCCAGAAGGGACAGGGAAACGAAAAACTGTTTTTT
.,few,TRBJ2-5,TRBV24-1,CATSDAGRPETQYF,TGTGCCACCAGTGACGCAGGCAGGCCGGAGACCCAGTACTTC
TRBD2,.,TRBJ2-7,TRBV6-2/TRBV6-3,CASSYGLAVKSYEQYF,TGTGCCAGCAGTTACGGCCTAGCGGTAAAATCCTACGAGCAGTACTTC
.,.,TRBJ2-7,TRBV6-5,CASSYRGNYEQYF,TGTGCCAGCAGTTACAGGGGGAATTACGAGCAGTACTTC
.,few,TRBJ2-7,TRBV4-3,CASSQDEAGGFEQYF,TGCGCCAGCAGCCAAGATGAGGCAGGCGGGTTCGAGCAGTACTTC
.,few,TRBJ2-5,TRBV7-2,CASTLRRTQETQYF,TGTGCCAGCACCCTCAGACGGACCCAAGAGACCCAGTACTTC
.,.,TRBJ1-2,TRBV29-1,CSGQTVNYGYTF,TGCAGCGGCCAGACAGTCAACTATGGCTACACCTTC
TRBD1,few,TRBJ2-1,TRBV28,CASSSGQGDNEQFF,TGTGCCAGCAGTTCCGGACAGGGGGACAATGAGCAGTTCTTC
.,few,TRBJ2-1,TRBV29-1,CSVPRGSGGGSYNEQFF,TGCAGCGTTCCCAGGGGTTCGGGCGGGGGCTCCTACAATGAGCAGTTCTTC
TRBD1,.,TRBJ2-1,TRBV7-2,CASRWDRAAYNEQFF,TGTGCCAGCAGGTGGGACAGGGCGGCCTACAATGAGCAGTTCTTC
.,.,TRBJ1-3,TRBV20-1,CSARDFGTADDRNTIYF,TGCAGTGCTAGAGATTTTGGAACAGCGGATGATCGAAACACCATATATTTT
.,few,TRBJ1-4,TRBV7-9,CASRPFTNEKLFF,TGTGCCAGCAGGCCTTTTACTAATGAAAAACTGTTTTTT